This is a list of T cell receptor beta chains from one sample in a study of T cell repertoires in cytomegalovirus infection. Each CDR3 protein is one row after TCRdb ran MiXCR on the reads. The table lists around 740,000 distinct CDR3 sequences, roughly 36% of them singletons. The sample taken for sequencing was PBMCs. These receptors were taken from a human donor in good health (CMV status not recorded). Some clones in this sample may be carry-over from other donors' samples. The CDR3 runs from the conserved cysteine through the conserved F or W. The order of the fields is clone size, V gene, J gene, D gene, CDR3 DNA, CDR3 protein. A D gene is named only where the DNA matches it firmly. Clone size, where shown, is once, few, many, or a class for clones that have expanded.

abundance: once
v_gene: TRBV2
j_gene: TRBJ1-5
d_gene: -
CDR3nt: TGTGCCAGCAGTGTAAAGGGTCAGCCCCAGCATTTT
CDR3aa: CASSVKGQPQHF

abundance: few
v_gene: TRBV27
j_gene: TRBJ1-6
d_gene: TRBD1
CDR3nt: TGTGCCAGCAGTACCGGACAGGGGACAGGGGCCCTCCACTTT
CDR3aa: CASSTGQGTGALHF

abundance: few
v_gene: TRBV7-3
j_gene: TRBJ2-1
d_gene: TRBD2
CDR3nt: TGTGCCAGCAGCCCTAGCGGGGGGGCAGGAAATGAGCAGTTCTTC
CDR3aa: CASSPSGGAGNEQFF

abundance: -
v_gene: TRBV19
j_gene: TRBJ1-5
d_gene: -
CDR3nt: TGTGCCATTAGTACGCCTCTTCAGGAGATTCAGCCCCAGCATTTT
CDR3aa: CAISTPLQEIQPQHF

abundance: few
v_gene: TRBV14
j_gene: TRBJ2-7
d_gene: -
CDR3nt: TGTGCCAGCAGCCTTTCCATTCTTTCCGGGAGATCCTACGAGCAGTACTTC
CDR3aa: CASSLSILSGRSYEQYF

abundance: few
v_gene: TRBV6-2/TRBV6-3
j_gene: TRBJ1-5
d_gene: -
CDR3nt: TGTGCCAGCAGTTTCTACGGCCCCGGGGGCAATCAGCCCCAGCATTTT
CDR3aa: CASSFYGPGGNQPQHF

abundance: -
v_gene: TRBV19
j_gene: TRBJ2-7
d_gene: -
CDR3nt: TGTGCTACCCTCCAGGACGGATCCTACGAGCAGTACTTC
CDR3aa: CATLQDGSYEQYF

abundance: few
v_gene: TRBV5-1
j_gene: TRBJ1-5
d_gene: -
CDR3nt: TGCGCCAGCAGCTTGGGAACAGCTTCGGGGAATCAGCCCCAGCATTTT
CDR3aa: CASSLGTASGNQPQHF

abundance: -
v_gene: TRBV12-3/TRBV12-4
j_gene: TRBJ2-1
d_gene: -
CDR3nt: TGTGCCAGCAGTTTAACCCCCCCTCCGGACAATGAGCAGTTCTTC
CDR3aa: CASSLTPPPDNEQFF

abundance: -
v_gene: TRBV28
j_gene: TRBJ2-3
d_gene: -
CDR3nt: TGTGCCAGCAGGACCGGACAGACCACAGATACGCAGTATTTT
CDR3aa: CASRTGQTTDTQYF

abundance: -
v_gene: TRBV18
j_gene: TRBJ2-5
d_gene: TRBD2
CDR3nt: TGTGCCAGCTCACCCCTCCTAGCGGGAGGGCGACAAGAGACCCAGTACTTC
CDR3aa: CASSPLLAGGRQETQYF

abundance: -
v_gene: TRBV25-1
j_gene: TRBJ1-2
d_gene: TRBD1
CDR3nt: TGTGCCAGCAGTGAGCTGGACAGGGGTTTCTATGGCTACACCTTC
CDR3aa: CASSELDRGFYGYTF

abundance: -
v_gene: TRBV28
j_gene: TRBJ1-4
d_gene: -
CDR3nt: TGTGCCAGTAGTATTCAGGGGTCAACTAATGAAAAACTGTTTTTT
CDR3aa: CASSIQGSTNEKLFF

abundance: -
v_gene: TRBV6-1
j_gene: TRBJ2-1
d_gene: -
CDR3nt: TGTGCCATCGCCAACTCCTACAATGAGCAGTTCTTC
CDR3aa: CAIANSYNEQFF

abundance: few
v_gene: TRBV7-6
j_gene: TRBJ2-4
d_gene: TRBD2
CDR3nt: TGTGCCAGCAGCGGGGGACTAGCGGACAACATTCAGTACTTC
CDR3aa: CASSGGLADNIQYF

abundance: few
v_gene: TRBV7-9
j_gene: TRBJ1-4
d_gene: -
CDR3nt: TGTGCCAGCAGCTCAACAGGGACTTTTGTCGAAAAACTGTTTTTT
CDR3aa: CASSSTGTFVEKLFF

abundance: -
v_gene: TRBV4-1
j_gene: TRBJ1-1
d_gene: -
CDR3nt: TGTGCCAGCAGCCAAGTAATGGAAATGAACACTGAAGCTTTCTTT
CDR3aa: CASSQVMEMNTEAFF

abundance: once
v_gene: TRBV28
j_gene: TRBJ2-1
d_gene: -
CDR3nt: TGTGCCAGCAGTTTATCACAACTAGTCAATGAGCAGTTCTTC
CDR3aa: CASSLSQLVNEQFF

abundance: many
v_gene: TRBV7-9
j_gene: TRBJ1-3
d_gene: TRBD1
CDR3nt: TGTGCCAGCAGAATACAGGGGATCTCTGGAAACACCATATATTTT
CDR3aa: CASRIQGISGNTIYF

abundance: few
v_gene: TRBV7-2
j_gene: TRBJ1-5
d_gene: TRBD1
CDR3nt: TGTGCCAGCAGCTCCCCAGGACAGGGAGTTTCTGAGCCCCAGCATTTT
CDR3aa: CASSSPGQGVSEPQHF

abundance: once
v_gene: TRBV27
j_gene: TRBJ2-5
d_gene: TRBD2
CDR3nt: TGTGCCAGCAGTCCAACCCCTAGCGGGGAAGAGACCCAGTACTTC
CDR3aa: CASSPTPSGEETQYF

abundance: many
v_gene: TRBV12-3/TRBV12-4
j_gene: TRBJ1-1
d_gene: -
CDR3nt: TGTGCCAGCACTGCACGGGGGGTGAACACTGAAGCTTTCTTT
CDR3aa: CASTARGVNTEAFF

abundance: -
v_gene: TRBV18
j_gene: TRBJ1-3
d_gene: -
CDR3nt: TGTGCCAGCTCACCAGGAGGCCGCGAGACTGGAAACACCATATATTTT
CDR3aa: CASSPGGRETGNTIYF

abundance: once
v_gene: TRBV5-4
j_gene: TRBJ2-7
d_gene: -
CDR3nt: TGTGCCAGCAGCCCCAGTAAGACAGTCTCCTACGAGCAGTACTTC
CDR3aa: CASSPSKTVSYEQYF